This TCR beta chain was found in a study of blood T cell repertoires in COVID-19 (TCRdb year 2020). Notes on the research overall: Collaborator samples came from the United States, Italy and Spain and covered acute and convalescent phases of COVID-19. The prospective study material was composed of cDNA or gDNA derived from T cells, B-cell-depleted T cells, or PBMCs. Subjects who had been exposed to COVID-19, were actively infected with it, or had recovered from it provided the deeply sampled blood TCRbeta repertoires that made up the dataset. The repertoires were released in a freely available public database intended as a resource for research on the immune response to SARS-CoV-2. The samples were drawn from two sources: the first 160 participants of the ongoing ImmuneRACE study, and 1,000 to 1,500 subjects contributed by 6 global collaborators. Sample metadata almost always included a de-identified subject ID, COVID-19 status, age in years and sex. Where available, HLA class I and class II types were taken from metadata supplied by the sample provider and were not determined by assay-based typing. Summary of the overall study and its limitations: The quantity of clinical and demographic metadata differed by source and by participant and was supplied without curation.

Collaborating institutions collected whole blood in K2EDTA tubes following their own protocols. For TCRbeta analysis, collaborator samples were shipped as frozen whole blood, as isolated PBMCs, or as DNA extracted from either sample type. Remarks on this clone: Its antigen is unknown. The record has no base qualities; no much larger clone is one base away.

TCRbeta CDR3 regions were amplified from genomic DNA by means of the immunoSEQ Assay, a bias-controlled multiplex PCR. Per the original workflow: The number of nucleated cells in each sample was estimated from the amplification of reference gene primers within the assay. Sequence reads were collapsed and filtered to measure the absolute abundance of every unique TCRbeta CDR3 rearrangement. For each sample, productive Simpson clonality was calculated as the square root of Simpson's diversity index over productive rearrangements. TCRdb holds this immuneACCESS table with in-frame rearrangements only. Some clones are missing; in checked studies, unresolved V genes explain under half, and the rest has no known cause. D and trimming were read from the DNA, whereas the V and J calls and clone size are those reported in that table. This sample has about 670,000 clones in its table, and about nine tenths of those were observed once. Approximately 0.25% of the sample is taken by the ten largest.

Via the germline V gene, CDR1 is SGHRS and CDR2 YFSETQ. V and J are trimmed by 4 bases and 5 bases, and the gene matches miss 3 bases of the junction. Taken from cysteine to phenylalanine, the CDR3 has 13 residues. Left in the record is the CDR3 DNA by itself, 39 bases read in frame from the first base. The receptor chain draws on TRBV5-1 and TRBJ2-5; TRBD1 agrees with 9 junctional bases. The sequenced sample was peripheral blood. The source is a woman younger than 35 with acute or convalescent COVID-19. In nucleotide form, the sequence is TGCGCCAGCAGCCGGGGACAGGGTGAGACCCAGTACTTC. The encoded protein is CASSRGQGETQYF.